The 25 T cell receptor beta chains below were found in one sample sequenced in a study of blood T cell repertoires in COVID-19. Measured with immunoSEQ multiplex PCR; TCRdb has only the in-frame clones, and not every one. Of 150,000 to 200,000 clones listed, 84% are singletons. Sequenced input: peripheral blood. The receptors come from a man between 65 and 79 years old with active or convalescent COVID-19.

This clone was observed a few times. The gene calls are TRBV3-1 (or the pseudogene TRBV3-2) and TRBJ1-5; 8 nucleotides match TRBD1. Germline CDR1 is LGHDT and CDR2 is YNNKEL (reference sequence). After removal of 0 bases from V and 1 base from J, the junction contained 8 bases not matched to a gene. The CDR3 contains 18 residues. CDR3 DNA: TGTGCCAGCAGCCAAGATGGGCAGGGGGCGAAGAGCAATCAGCCCCAGCATTTT. Translation: CASSQDGQGAKSNQPQHF.

J is TRBJ2-7 and V is TRBV19; maybe TRBD2 (6 bases). CDR1 is LNHDA, CDR2 SQIVND, per germline (reference sequence). This CDR3 contains 15 residues. The V end lost 1 base, the J end lost 6 bases, and 16 bases lay between the germline ends. This CDR3 is CASSIARMGGGEQYF. The CDR3 DNA reads as TGTGCCAGTAGTATAGCCCGGATGGGGGGAGGCGAGCAGTACTTC.

This chain connects TRBV24-1 to TRBJ2-5, with 10 bases aligning to TRBD2. V lost 3 bases to trimming and J lost 5 bases; unmatched junction nucleotides: 8. This CDR3 comprises 16 residues. Germline CDR1 KGHDR, CDR2 SFDVKD. In DNA, the CDR3 is TGTGCCACCAGTGATCCCCCTAGCGGGAGACGGGAGACCCAGTACTTC. Protein: CATSDPPSGRRETQYF.

This chain uses TRBV7-2 with TRBJ2-2; D possibly corresponds to TRBD2 (7 bases). This CDR3 is built from 18 residues. Germline loops: CDR1 SGHTA, CDR2 FQGNSA. Deletions cut 5 bases from V and 4 bases from J, with 23 bases between. The DNA for the CDR3 is TGTGCCAGCAGCCTGGGGGGGCAGGGAGCTTTGAGCACCGGGGAGCTGTTTTTT. Translation gives CASSLGGQGALSTGELFF.

The chain links TRBV5-1 to TRBJ2-1; weak D call: TRBD1 (6 bases). There are 17 residues in the CDR3. Germline V gives CDR1 SGHRS, CDR2 YFSETQ. V was pared by 0 bases and J by 0 bases, with 13 bases between. CDR3 nucleotides: TGCGCCAGCAGCTTGGAGACAGGCCTAAGCTCCTACAATGAGCAGTTCTTC. Its translation is CASSLETGLSSYNEQFF.

As concerns this clone: The same CDR3 arises from other DNA sequences in this sample as well. This chain links TRBV4-1 with TRBJ1-2; no reliable D call. Germline CDR1 MGHRA, CDR2 YSYEKL. This CDR3 contains 14 residues. The V end was cut by 1 base, the J end by 2 bases, with 8 bases between. CDR3 loop: CASSQGGGNYGYTF. The DNA of the CDR3 is TGCGCCAGCAGCCAAGGTGGCGGCAACTATGGCTACACCTTC.

This clone came up once. The CDR3 coding sequence is TGCGCCAGCAGCTTGGGTAGCGAGGGCGGGTATCCGCAGTATTTT. It codes for CASSLGSEGGYPQYF. V usage is TRBV5-1 and J usage is TRBJ2-3; D might be TRBD2 (5 bases). V dropped 0 bases and J dropped 10 bases, with 18 bases sitting between them. CDR1 is SGHRS, CDR2 YFSETQ, per germline. There are 15 residues in the CDR3.

The chain couples TRBV7-9 to TRBJ2-1; 9 bases are a match to TRBD2. Germline V lookup: CDR1 SEHNR, CDR2 FQNEAQ (reference sequence). Unmatched junction bases numbered 8, after V lost 5 bases and J lost 6 bases. The CDR3 contains 15 residues. CDR3 amino acids: CASSLPSGGRNEQFF. The CDR3 DNA reads TGTGCCAGCAGCCTCCCGAGCGGGGGGCGCAATGAGCAGTTCTTC.

The V gene is TRBV27, the J gene TRBJ2-3, with 10 positions matching TRBD2. Germline CDR1 reads MNHEY; CDR2 reads SMNVEV (reference sequence). V lost 6 bases, J lost 11 bases, and 11 bases stayed unmatched. The CDR3 extends over 14 amino acids. CDR3 region: CASRTRTSGPVQYF. In DNA, the CDR3 is TGTGCCAGCAGGACCCGGACTAGCGGTCCGGTGCAGTATTTT.

The V and J genes are TRBV7-2 and TRBJ2-5; 8 nucleotides line up with TRBD1. Trimming removed 5 bases from V and 7 bases from J; junction bases left unmatched: 12. The CDR3 consists of 15 residues. The germline CDR1 and CDR2 sequences are SGHTA and FQGNSA. The CDR3 bases are TGTGCCAGCAGCCCCGTGGGACAGGTGAGGACGACCCAGTACTTC. As protein: CASSPVGQVRTTQYF.

This clone appeared once. This sequence joins TRBV19 and TRBJ1-1; D is possibly TRBD1 (6 bases). The CDR3 totals 11 residues. CDR1 LNHDA and CDR2 SQIVND come from the germline V gene (reference sequence). With 10 bases removed from V and 4 bases from J, the gap between germline ends came to 10 bases. CDR3 DNA: TGTGCCACGGGGGGCCTCACTGAAGCTTTCTTT. Protein product: CATGGLTEAFF. Looking up the rest from reference TRBV19 and TRBJ1-1 gives the full variable domain: DGGITQSPKYLFRKEGQNVTLSCEQNLNHDAMYWYRQDPGQGLRLIYYSQIVNDFQKGDIAEGYSVSREKKESFPLTVTSAQKNPTAFYLCATGGLTEAFFGQGTRLTVV.

V gene TRBV6-5 combines with J gene TRBJ1-6; D gene uncertain. The V and J ends lost 4 bases and 9 bases respectively, with 19 bases between them. Germline CDR1 MNHEY, CDR2 SVGAGI. The length of the CDR3 is 16 residues. CDR3 in amino acids: CASSSLPGSGGSPLHF. The CDR3 nucleotides are TGTGCCAGCAGTTCGTTGCCAGGTTCGGGAGGTTCACCCCTCCACTTT.

This clone was recorded a few times. The J gene is TRBJ1-1, the V gene TRBV28; D is perhaps TRBD1 (5 bases). V shed 3 bases and J shed 2 bases, with 7 bases lying between them. Germline CDR1 reads MDHEN; CDR2 reads SYDVKM. The CDR3 is 13 amino acids. CDR3 sequence: CASSLGGNTEAFF. The CDR3 region has the DNA TGTGCCAGCAGTTTGGGGGGTAACACTGAAGCTTTCTTT.

The chain carries TRBV2 and TRBJ2-7; the D gene is possibly TRBD2 (5 bases). Germline V gives CDR1 SNHLY, CDR2 FYNNEI. The CDR3 has 12 amino acids. V lost 10 bases to trimming and J lost 6 bases, with 16 bases between them. The DNA for the CDR3 is TGTGCCACAGCGGCGCTTTCGGGCGAGCAGTACTTC. Protein product: CATAALSGEQYF.

This clone has a handful of counts. The chain recombines TRBV7-8 with TRBJ2-2; tentative D call: TRBD1 (6 bases). The germline CDR1 and CDR2 sequences are SGHVS and FQNEAQ. The CDR3 sequence is 16 residues long. V shed 5 bases and J shed 1 base, with 14 bases lying between them. The CDR3 nucleotides read TGTGCCAGCAGCGCACGACAGGCCAGGAACACCGGGGAGCTGTTTTTT. This gives the protein CASSARQARNTGELFF.

V is TRBV18 and J is TRBJ1-1, with 7 bases that match TRBD1. CDR1 is KGHSH, CDR2 LQKENI, per germline. This CDR3 spans 16 amino acids. With 4 bases clipped from V and 6 bases from J, the junction kept 14 bases outside the gene matches. CDR3 sequence (DNA): TGTGCCAGCTCACAAAGAGGGATGAGGGGGCAGGCTGAAGCTTTCTTT. Translating it yields CASSQRGMRGQAEAFF.

The rearrangement links TRBV7-9 to TRBJ2-6; the match to TRBD2 covers 8 bases. Germline V lookup: CDR1 SEHNR, CDR2 FQNEAQ (reference sequence). With V trimmed by 9 bases and J by 0 bases, 7 bases remained unmatched. This CDR3 contains 16 residues. In DNA form, the CDR3 reads TGTGCCAGGGGGCTAGCGGGCTACTCTGGGGCCAACGTCCTGACTTTC. Translated: CARGLAGYSGANVLTF.

About this clone: Other DNA variants within this sample encode the same CDR3. CDR3 in amino acids: CASSRGQNTEAFF. CDR3 nucleotide sequence: TGTGCCAGCTCAAGGGGGCAGAACACTGAAGCTTTCTTT. This chain connects TRBV18 to TRBJ1-1, with 7 bases lining up with TRBD1. The V and J ends lost 5 bases and 1 base, in that order; junction bases with no gene match: 1. Per germline, CDR1 KGHSH and CDR2 LQKENI. This CDR3 region has 13 residues.

The chain links TRBV7-2 to TRBJ2-7, with 10 bases identical to TRBD1. Germline V lookup: CDR1 SGHTA, CDR2 FQGNSA. The CDR3 totals 19 residues. The V gene end was trimmed by 5 bases and the J gene end by 2 bases; junction bases not matched to a gene: 18. Here the CDR3 reads CASSPGPGQGRFLAYEQYF. The CDR3 DNA reads as TGTGCCAGCAGCCCAGGTCCGGGACAGGGGAGGTTTCTCGCCTACGAGCAGTACTTC.

V and J are TRBV7-9 and TRBJ2-1; 11 nucleotides line up with TRBD2. Looked up from germline, CDR1 is SEHNR and CDR2 is FQNEAQ (reference sequence). The CDR3 has 13 amino acids. The V gene end was trimmed by 2 bases and the J gene end by 12 bases; junction bases not matched to a gene: 3. The CDR3 reads CASSLLAGGGQFF. Written as DNA, the CDR3 is TGTGCCAGCAGCTTACTAGCGGGAGGAGGGCAGTTCTTC.

The rearrangement joins TRBV4-3 to TRBJ1-6; D is possibly TRBD1 (5 bases). The germline V gene has CDR1 LGHNA and CDR2 YSLEER. The V end was cut by 6 bases, the J end by 8 bases, with 20 bases between. CDR3 length equals 16 residues. The CDR3, as DNA: TGCGCCAGCAGTCGCGGGGGGTTCGCAGATCATTCACCCCTCCACTTT. This translates into CASSRGGFADHSPLHF.

The rearrangement links TRBV7-9 to TRBJ1-1, with D perhaps TRBD1 (6 bases). Per germline, CDR1 SEHNR and CDR2 FQNEAQ (reference sequence). V dropped 1 base and J dropped 3 bases, with 9 bases sitting between them. The length of the CDR3 is 14 residues. The CDR3 reads CASSLVAGDTEAFF. In DNA, the CDR3 is TGTGCCAGCAGCTTAGTTGCAGGGGACACTGAAGCTTTCTTT.

This clone occurred a few times. This sequence joins TRBV19 and TRBJ1-2; 9 bases are a match to TRBD1. Germline V gene lookup returns CDR1 LNHDA and CDR2 SQIVND (reference sequence). The CDR3 contains 16 residues. V trimming: 6 bases; J trimming: 4 bases; junction bases outside the gene matches: 12. This CDR3 is CASSHLSGQGFYGYTF. As DNA, the CDR3 is TGTGCCAGTAGCCATCTTTCGGGACAGGGCTTCTATGGCTACACCTTC.

J is TRBJ2-1 and V is TRBV2; D possibly corresponds to TRBD1 (6 bases). Germline values: CDR1 SNHLY, CDR2 FYNNEI. The V gene lost 7 bases and the J gene lost 6 bases, with 10 bases spanning the gap. The CDR3 spans 12 residues. CDR3 residues: CASKLGGNEQFF. The CDR3, as DNA: TGTGCCAGCAAACTAGGGGGCAATGAGCAGTTCTTC. The variable domain in full, completed from reference TRBV2 and TRBJ2-1, reads EPEVTQTPSHQVTQMGQEVILRCVPISNHLYFYWYRQILGQKVEFLVSFYNNEISEKSEIFDDQFSVERPDGSNFTLKIRSTKLEDSAMYFCASKLGGNEQFFGPGTRLTVL.

The CDR3 spells CASSRLAGGEDTQYF. CDR3 bases: TGTGCCAGCAGCCGACTAGCGGGTGGAGAAGATACGCAGTATTTT. The rearrangement joins TRBV7-3 to TRBJ2-3; 10 nucleotides agree with TRBD2. The CDR3 is 15 amino acids. V lost 5 bases, J lost 5 bases, and 7 bases stayed unmatched. Germline loops: CDR1 SGHTA, CDR2 FQGTGA.